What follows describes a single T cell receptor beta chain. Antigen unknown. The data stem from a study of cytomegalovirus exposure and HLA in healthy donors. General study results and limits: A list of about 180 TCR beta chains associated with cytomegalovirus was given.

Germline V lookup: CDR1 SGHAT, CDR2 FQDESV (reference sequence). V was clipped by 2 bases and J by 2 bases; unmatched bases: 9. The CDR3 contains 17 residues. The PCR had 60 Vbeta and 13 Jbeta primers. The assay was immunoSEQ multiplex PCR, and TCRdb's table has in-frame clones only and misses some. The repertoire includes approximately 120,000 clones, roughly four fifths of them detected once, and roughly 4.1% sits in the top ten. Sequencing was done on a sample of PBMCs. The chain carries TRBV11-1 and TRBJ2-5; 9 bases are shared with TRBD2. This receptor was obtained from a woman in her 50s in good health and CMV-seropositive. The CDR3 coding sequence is TGTGCCAGCAGCTTAACTCAGCGGGGGGACAGACAAGAGACCCAGTACTTC. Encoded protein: CASSLTQRGDRQETQYF.